The clone carrying this T cell receptor beta chain was seen just once. This sample is drawn from a study of cytomegalovirus exposure and HLA in healthy donors. The wider study: A prior analysis found 117 million unique TCR beta sequences from 150 million to 200 million T cells.

In the PCR, 60 Vbeta and 13 Jbeta primers were used. Clones were sequenced by immunoSEQ multiplex PCR, and TCRdb holds only the in-frame ones, with some missing. The top ten hold around 0.69% of the sample, which has roughly 170,000 clones, less than 85% seen once. The sequence was collected from a boy aged 5-17 years in good health and CMV-seronegative. The material sequenced was PBMCs.

The CDR3 sequence: CASSGYRGPDGYTF. The CDR3 DNA reads as TGTGCCAGCAGCGGTTACAGGGGGCCGGATGGCTACACCTTC. This chain uses TRBV9 with TRBJ1-2, with 9 bases matching TRBD1. Germline V gene sequence: CDR1 SGDLS, CDR2 YYNGEE. Trimming at V came to 3 bases and at J to 6 bases, leaving 6 bases not matched to a gene. The CDR3 totals 14 residues.